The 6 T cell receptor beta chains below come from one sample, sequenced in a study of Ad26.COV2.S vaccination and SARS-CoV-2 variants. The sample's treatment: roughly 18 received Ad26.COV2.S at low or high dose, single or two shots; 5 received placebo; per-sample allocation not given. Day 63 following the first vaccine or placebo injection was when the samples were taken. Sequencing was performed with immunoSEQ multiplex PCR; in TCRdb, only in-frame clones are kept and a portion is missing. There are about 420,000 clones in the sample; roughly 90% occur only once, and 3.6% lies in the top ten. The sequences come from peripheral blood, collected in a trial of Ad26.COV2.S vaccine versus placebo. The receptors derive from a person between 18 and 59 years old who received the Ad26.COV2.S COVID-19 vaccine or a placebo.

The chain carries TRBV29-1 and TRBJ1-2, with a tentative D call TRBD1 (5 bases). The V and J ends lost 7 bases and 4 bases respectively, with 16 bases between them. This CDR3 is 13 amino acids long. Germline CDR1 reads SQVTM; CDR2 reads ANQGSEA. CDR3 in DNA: TGCAGCGCCAGTGGGGAGGGGTTCTATGGCTACACCTTC. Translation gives CSASGEGFYGYTF. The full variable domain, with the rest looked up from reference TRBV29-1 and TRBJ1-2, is SAVISQKPSRDICQRGTSLTIQCQVDSQVTMMFWYRQQPGQSLTLIATANQGSEATYESGFVIDKFPISRPNLTFSTLTVSNMSPEDSSIYLCSASGEGFYGYTFGSGTRLTVV.

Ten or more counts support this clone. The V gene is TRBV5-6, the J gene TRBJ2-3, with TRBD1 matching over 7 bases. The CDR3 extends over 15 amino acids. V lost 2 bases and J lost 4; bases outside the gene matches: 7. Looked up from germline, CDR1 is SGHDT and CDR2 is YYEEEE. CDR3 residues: CASSFYGQGADTQYF. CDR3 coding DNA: TGTGCCAGCAGCTTTTACGGCCAGGGGGCAGATACGCAGTATTTT.

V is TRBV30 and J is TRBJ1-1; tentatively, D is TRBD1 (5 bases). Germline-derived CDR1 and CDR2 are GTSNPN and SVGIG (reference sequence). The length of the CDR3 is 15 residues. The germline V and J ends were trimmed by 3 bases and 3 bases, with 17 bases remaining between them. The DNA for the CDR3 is TGTGCCTGGAGATTACCAGACAGACTCGACACTGAAGCTTTCTTT. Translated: CAWRLPDRLDTEAFF.

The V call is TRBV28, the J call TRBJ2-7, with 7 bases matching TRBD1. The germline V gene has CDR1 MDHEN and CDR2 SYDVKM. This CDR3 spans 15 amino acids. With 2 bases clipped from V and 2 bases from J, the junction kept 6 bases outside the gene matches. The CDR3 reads CASSLANRGAYEQYF. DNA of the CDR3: TGTGCCAGCAGTTTAGCGAACAGGGGAGCCTACGAGCAGTACTTC.

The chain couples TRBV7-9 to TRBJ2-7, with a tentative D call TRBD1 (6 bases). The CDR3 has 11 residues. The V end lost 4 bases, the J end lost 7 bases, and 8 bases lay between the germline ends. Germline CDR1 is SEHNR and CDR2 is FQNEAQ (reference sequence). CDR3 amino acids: CASSSGQEQYF. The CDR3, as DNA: TGTGCCAGCAGCTCCGGACAGGAGCAGTACTTC.

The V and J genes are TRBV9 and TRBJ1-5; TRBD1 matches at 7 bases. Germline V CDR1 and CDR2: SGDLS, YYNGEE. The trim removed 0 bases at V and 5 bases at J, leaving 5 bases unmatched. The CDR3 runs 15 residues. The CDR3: CASSVGTGVDQPQHF. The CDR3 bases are TGTGCCAGCAGCGTAGGGACAGGCGTCGATCAGCCCCAGCATTTT. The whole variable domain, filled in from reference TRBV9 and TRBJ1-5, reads DSGVTQTPKHLITATGQRVTLRCSPRSGDLSVYWYQQSLDQGLQFLIQYYNGEERAKGNILERFSAQQFPDLHSELNLSSLELGDSALYFCASSVGTGVDQPQHFGDGTRLSIL.